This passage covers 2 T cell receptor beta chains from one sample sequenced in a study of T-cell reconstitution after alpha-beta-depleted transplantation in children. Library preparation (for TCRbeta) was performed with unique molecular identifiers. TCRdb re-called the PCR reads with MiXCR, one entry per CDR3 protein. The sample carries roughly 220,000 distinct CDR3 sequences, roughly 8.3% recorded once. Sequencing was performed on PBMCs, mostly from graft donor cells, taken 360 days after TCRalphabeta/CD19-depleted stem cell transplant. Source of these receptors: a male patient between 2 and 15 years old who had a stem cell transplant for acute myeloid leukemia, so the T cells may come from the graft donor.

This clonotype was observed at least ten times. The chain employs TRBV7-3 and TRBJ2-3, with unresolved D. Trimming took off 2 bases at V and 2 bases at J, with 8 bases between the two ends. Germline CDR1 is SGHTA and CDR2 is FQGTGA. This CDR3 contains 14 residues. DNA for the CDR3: TGTGCCAGCAGCTTACGCAGCCACACAGATACGCAGTATTTT. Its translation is CASSLRSHTDTQYF.

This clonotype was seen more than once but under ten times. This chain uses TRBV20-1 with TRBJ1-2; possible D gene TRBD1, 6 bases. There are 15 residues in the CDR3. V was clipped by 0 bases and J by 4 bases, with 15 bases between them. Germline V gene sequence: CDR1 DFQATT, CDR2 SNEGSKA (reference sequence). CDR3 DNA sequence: TGCAGTGCTAGAGATCATGTTGGAGGGGGCTATGGCTACACCTTC. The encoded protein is CSARDHVGGGYGYTF.